These 25 T cell receptor beta chains were sequenced from one sample in a study of control samples from healthy donors and cancer patients (dated by TCRdb to the early 2020s). Receptor amplification or capture employed the immunoSEQ multiplex PCR assay. The clones in this table, taken by TCRdb from immuneACCESS, are in-frame only. Not every clone is retained; where verified, under half of the shortfall comes from an unresolved V gene, and the cause of the rest is unknown. This sample is represented by approximately 26,000 clones; more than 75% of them were singletons. 20% to 25% of the sample lies in the top ten. The material sequenced was PBMCs. Receptors were obtained from a man in his sixties with colorectal cancer.

This chain connects TRBV30 to TRBJ1-6; 8 bases are a match to TRBD1. V was pared by 4 bases and J by 6 bases, with 5 bases of the junction left unmatched. This CDR3 is 14 amino acids long. The germline CDR1 and CDR2 sequences are GTSNPN and SVGIG (reference sequence). CDR3 DNA: TGTGCCTGGACTCGGACAGGGCTTAATTCACCCCTCCACTTT. It codes for CAWTRTGLNSPLHF.

V is TRBV6-2 or TRBV6-3 and J is TRBJ2-4, with a tentative D call TRBD1 (6 bases). V lost 6 bases to trimming and J lost 7 bases, with 25 bases between them. This CDR3 region has 17 residues. Germline V gene lookup returns CDR1 MNHEY and CDR2 SVGEGT. The CDR3 protein is CASSRLNRDLAGNIQYF. CDR3 DNA sequence: TGTGCCAGCAGCCGCCTCAACAGGGATTTAGCCGGGAACATTCAGTACTTC.

J is TRBJ2-7 and V is TRBV5-4, with D uncertain. The CDR3 extends over 14 amino acids. Trimming cost V 4 bases and J 0 bases, with 11 bases left between them. Germline V gene data show CDR1 as SGHNT and CDR2 as YYREEE (reference sequence). This CDR3 is CASSPDVLSYEQYF. CDR3 coding DNA: TGTGCCAGCAGCCCGGACGTTCTCTCCTACGAGCAGTACTTC. The variable domain in full, with the rest retrieved from reference TRBV5-4 and TRBJ2-7, is ETGVTQSPTHLIKTRGQQVTLRCSSQSGHNTVSWYQQALGQGPQFIFQYYREEENGRGNFPPRFSGLQFPNYSSELNVNALELDDSALYLCASSPDVLSYEQYFGPGTRLTVT.

Written as DNA, the CDR3 is TGTGCCAGCAGCCAAGATCACGGGAACACTGAAGCTTTCTTT. Its translation is CASSQDHGNTEAFF. The gene calls are TRBV3-1 (or the pseudogene TRBV3-2) and TRBJ1-1, with D uncertain. The germline CDR1 and CDR2 sequences are LGHDT and YNNKEL (reference sequence). V shed 0 bases and J shed 1 base, with 6 bases lying between them. The CDR3 contains 14 residues.

In DNA, the CDR3 is TGTGCCAGCAGTTCTCCGGGAAAAGCTTTCTTT. This translates into CASSSPGKAFF. This chain connects TRBV12-3 or TRBV12-4 to TRBJ1-1; D ambiguous. The CDR3 contains 11 residues. V lost 4 bases to trimming and J lost 9 bases, with 9 bases between them.

This clone showed up just once. J is TRBJ2-3 and V is TRBV23-1; no definite D call. TRBV23-1 is given ORF status, its function remaining uncertain. The V and J ends lost 1 base and 2 bases respectively, with 7 bases between them. The CDR3 has 14 residues. The CDR3 here is CASSQWPFTDTQYF. DNA for the CDR3: TGCGCCAGCAGTCAATGGCCTTTCACAGATACGCAGTATTTT.

The gene calls are TRBV7-8 and TRBJ2-1; TRBD2 aligns across 10 bases. Germline CDR1 and CDR2: SGHVS and FQNEAQ. Trimming at V came to 1 base and at J to 3 bases, leaving 3 bases not matched to a gene. The CDR3 sequence is 16 residues long. The CDR3 protein is CASSLERGGLYNEQFF. The CDR3 region has the DNA TGTGCCAGCAGCTTAGAGCGGGGGGGCCTCTACAATGAGCAGTTCTTC.

The gene calls are TRBV5-1 and TRBJ1-2; D is possibly TRBD1 (5 bases). In germline, CDR1 is SGHRS, CDR2 YFSETQ. CDR3 length: 14 amino acids. The V end lost 7 bases, the J end lost 4 bases, and 17 bases lay between the germline ends. This chain's CDR3 is CASRVRDQGYGYTF. CDR3 nucleotides: TGCGCCAGCCGCGTCCGGGACCAGGGCTATGGCTACACCTTC. The variable domain in full, completed from reference TRBV5-1 and TRBJ1-2, reads KAGVTQTPRYLIKTRGQQVTLSCSPISGHRSVSWYQQTPGQGLQFLFEYFSETQRNKGNFPGRFSGRQFSNSRSEMNVSTLELGDSALYLCASRVRDQGYGYTFGSGTRLTVV.

The chain recombines TRBV27 with TRBJ1-6, with no clear D. V gave up 6 bases and J gave up 6 bases, with 12 bases separating them. This CDR3 has 14 residues. Germline loops: CDR1 MNHEY, CDR2 SMNVEV (reference sequence). The CDR3 bases are TGTGCCAGCAGCCCTATTACAATTAATTCACCCCTCCACTTT. Amino acid sequence: CASSPITINSPLHF.

The chain employs TRBV6-5 and TRBJ1-1; possible D gene TRBD1, 6 bases. Germline loops: CDR1 MNHEY, CDR2 SVGAGI. The CDR3 consists of 14 residues. V lost 2 bases and J lost 3, with 10 bases in between. The CDR3 here is CASSYIGGDTEAFF. CDR3 coding DNA: TGTGCCAGCAGTTACATAGGGGGAGACACTGAAGCTTTCTTT.

The CDR3 DNA reads TGCAGCGTTGAGCAGTGGAGAAACACTGAAGCTTTCTTT. Translation: CSVEQWRNTEAFF. This chain uses TRBV29-1 with TRBJ1-1, with D unclear. Germline CDR1 and CDR2: SQVTM and ANQGSEA. The V end lost 3 bases, the J end lost 2 bases, and 10 bases lay between the germline ends. The CDR3 is 13 amino acids. The full variable domain, its missing parts supplied by reference TRBV29-1 and TRBJ1-1, is SAVISQKPSRDICQRGTSLTIQCQVDSQVTMMFWYRQQPGQSLTLIATANQGSEATYESGFVIDKFPISRPNLTFSTLTVSNMSPEDSSIYLCSVEQWRNTEAFFGQGTRLTVV.

V usage is TRBV4-1 and J usage is TRBJ1-1; tentative D call: TRBD1 (5 bases). Germline V lookup: CDR1 MGHRA, CDR2 YSYEKL. V was trimmed by 6 bases and J by 1 base, leaving 12 bases between them. The CDR3 runs to 14 residues. The CDR3 coding sequence is TGCGCCAGCAGTCGCGGGACCCCGAACACTGAAGCTTTCTTT. This sequence encodes CASSRGTPNTEAFF.

The chain has TRBV5-1 and TRBJ1-5; D might be TRBD1 (6 bases). The V end lost 2 bases, the J end lost 1 base, and 13 bases lay between the germline ends. This CDR3 is 16 amino acids long. CDR1 is SGHRS, CDR2 YFSETQ, per germline. The CDR3 nucleotides read TGCGCCAGCAGCTTAGAAGGGACACCGAGCAATCAGCCCCAGCATTTT. Translating gives CASSLEGTPSNQPQHF.

This chain uses TRBV6-1 with TRBJ2-3, with TRBD2 matching 9 bases. Germline trimming cut 3 bases from V and 3 bases from J; bases unmatched to any gene: 13. The length of the CDR3 is 18 residues. The germline V gene encodes CDR1 MNHNS and CDR2 SASEGT. The CDR3, as DNA: TGTGCCAGCAGTGACCCAGGAGAGCGGGGGGCCAGAACAGATACGCAGTATTTT. It yields the protein CASSDPGERGARTDTQYF.

This chain connects TRBV6-5 to TRBJ2-3; D is unresolved. V lost 4 bases to trimming and J lost 0 bases, with 8 bases between them. The CDR3 consists of 14 residues. CDR1 is MNHEY and CDR2 is SVGAGI in the germline V gene. CDR3 sequence: CASSFSFSTDTQYF. The CDR3 nucleotides are TGTGCCAGCAGTTTCTCCTTCAGCACAGATACGCAGTATTTT.

The chain links TRBV10-1 to TRBJ2-1, with D possibly TRBD1 on 5 matching bases. The CDR3 contains 13 residues. Germline V CDR1 and CDR2: WNHNN, SYGVQD (reference sequence). Trimming left V 3 bases short and J 4 bases short, with 7 bases between. The CDR3 bases are TGCGCCAGCAGTGATGGGGCATACAATGAGCAGTTCTTC. Amino acids: CASSDGAYNEQFF.

The genes are TRBV28 and TRBJ2-4; 7 nucleotides match TRBD2. The CDR3 loop spans 16 amino acids. V gave up 5 bases and J gave up 1 base; unmatched junction bases: 8. Germline assignment: CDR1 MDHEN and CDR2 SYDVKM. CDR3 coding DNA: TGTGCCAGCAGTGGGGGGGGTAGTGAGGCCAAAAACATTCAGTACTTC. It translates to CASSGGGSEAKNIQYF.

CDR3 sequence: CASSLGQELHF. DNA for the CDR3: TGTGCCAGCAGCTTAGGTCAGGAGCTCCACTTT. This chain links TRBV7-2 with TRBJ1-6; D gene unclear. The germline V and J ends were trimmed by 1 base and 16 bases, with 8 bases remaining between them. Germline CDR1 SGHTA, CDR2 FQGNSA. CDR3 length: 11 amino acids.

V and J are TRBV27 and TRBJ2-5; D ambiguous. The V end was cut by 1 base, the J end by 4 bases, with 7 bases between. Germline V gene lookup returns CDR1 MNHEY and CDR2 SMNVEV (reference sequence). This CDR3 contains 13 residues. The chain's CDR3 is CASSLFLGETQYF. The CDR3 DNA reads as TGTGCCAGCAGTTTATTTTTAGGAGAGACCCAGTACTTC.

This clone was detected only once. This chain connects TRBV19 to TRBJ2-7; 10 nucleotides line up with TRBD1. Germline V gene data show CDR1 as LNHDA and CDR2 as SQIVND (reference sequence). CDR3 size: 15 residues. The V gene end was trimmed by 8 bases and the J gene end by 1 base; junction bases not matched to a gene: 8. The CDR3 here is CASRPGTGVSYEQYF. CDR3 nucleotides: TGTGCCAGTCGACCGGGGACAGGGGTTTCCTACGAGCAGTACTTC.

The CDR3 DNA is TGTGCCAGCAGCTTGCTCGGGGGGACCGGGACAGGACTGCGTGAAAAACTGTTTTTT. This sequence encodes CASSLLGGTGTGLREKLFF. The chain combines TRBV7-8 with TRBJ1-4; 8 bases fit TRBD1. V was pared by 3 bases and J by 7 bases, with 19 bases of the junction left unmatched. Germline CDR1 is SGHVS and CDR2 is FQNEAQ. CDR3 length equals 19 residues.

This chain joins TRBV18 and TRBJ1-6; D is uncertain. The V end lost 4 bases, the J end lost 6 bases, and 13 bases lay between the germline ends. CDR3 size: 15 residues. Germline values: CDR1 KGHSH, CDR2 LQKENI. In DNA, the CDR3 is TGTGCCAGCTCACTTACCCCCGAGGGTAATTCACCCCTCCACTTT. It is translated as CASSLTPEGNSPLHF.

The chain is built from TRBV6-5 and TRBJ1-3, with D unclear. This CDR3 spans 15 amino acids. Germline-derived CDR1 and CDR2 are MNHEY and SVGAGI. V lost 2 bases and J lost 2, with 10 bases in between. The CDR3 nucleotides are TGTGCCAGCAGTTACACTAGGCCCCCTGGAAACACCATATATTTT. It encodes CASSYTRPPGNTIYF.

The chain recombines TRBV30 with TRBJ1-1; D is unresolved. The length of the CDR3 is 11 residues. V gave up 4 bases and J gave up 0 bases, with 3 bases separating them. CDR1 is GTSNPN, CDR2 SVGIG, per germline (reference sequence). The CDR3 sequence: CAWKVNTEAFF. The CDR3 DNA reads as TGTGCCTGGAAGGTGAACACTGAAGCTTTCTTT.

The chain carries TRBV5-1 and TRBJ1-2, with 10 bases aligning to TRBD1. Germline V CDR1 and CDR2: SGHRS, YFSETQ. The CDR3 runs to 14 residues. After removal of 4 bases from V and 4 bases from J, the junction contained 4 bases not matched to a gene. The CDR3 protein is CASSPGDRGYGYTF. DNA for the CDR3: TGCGCCAGCAGCCCGGGGGACAGGGGCTATGGCTACACCTTC.